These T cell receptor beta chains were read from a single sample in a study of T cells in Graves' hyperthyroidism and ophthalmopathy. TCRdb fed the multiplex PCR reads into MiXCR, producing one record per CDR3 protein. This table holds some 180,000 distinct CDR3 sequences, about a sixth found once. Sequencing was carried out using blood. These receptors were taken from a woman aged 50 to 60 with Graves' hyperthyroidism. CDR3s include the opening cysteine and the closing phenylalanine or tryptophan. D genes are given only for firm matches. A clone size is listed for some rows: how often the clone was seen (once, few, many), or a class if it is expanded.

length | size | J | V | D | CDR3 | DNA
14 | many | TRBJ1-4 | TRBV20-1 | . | CSASSGLWNEKLFF | TGCAGTGCCAGCAGTGGGCTATGGAATGAAAAACTGTTTTTT
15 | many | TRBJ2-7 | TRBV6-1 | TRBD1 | CASSEGGQGFYEQYF | TGTGCCAGCAGTGAAGGAGGACAGGGGTTCTACGAGCAGTACTTC
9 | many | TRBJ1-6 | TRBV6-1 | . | CASSPPLHF | TGTGCCAGCAGTCCACCCCTCCACTTT
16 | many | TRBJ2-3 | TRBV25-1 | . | CASSERGFLNPDTQYF | TGTGCCAGCAGTGAACGGGGGTTTCTCAATCCAGATACGCAGTATTTT
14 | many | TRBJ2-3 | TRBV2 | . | CASSELLSTDTQYF | TGTGCCAGCAGTGAACTGCTTTCCACAGATACGCAGTATTTT
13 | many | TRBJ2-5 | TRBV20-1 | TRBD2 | CSAGIGGGETQYF | TGCAGTGCAGGAATCGGGGGGGGAGAGACCCAGTACTTC
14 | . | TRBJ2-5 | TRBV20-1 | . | CSASFGGPQETQYF | TGCAGTGCTAGTTTCGGCGGGCCTCAAGAGACCCAGTACTTC
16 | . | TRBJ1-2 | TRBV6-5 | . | CASSSSKYGPIWSYTF | TGTGCCAGCAGTTCCTCTAAATATGGCCCTATATGGAGCTACACCTTC
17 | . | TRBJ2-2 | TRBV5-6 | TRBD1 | CASSLPRQGARAGELFF | TGTGCCAGCAGCTTACCGAGACAGGGGGCACGGGCCGGGGAGCTGTTTTTT
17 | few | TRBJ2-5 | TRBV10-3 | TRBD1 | CAISGDRGLWGQETQYF | TGTGCCATCAGCGGCGACAGGGGGCTGTGGGGCCAAGAGACCCAGTACTTC
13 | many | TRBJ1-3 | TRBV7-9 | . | CASSLVRADTIYF | TGTGCCAGCAGCTTAGTCAGGGCAGACACCATATATTTT
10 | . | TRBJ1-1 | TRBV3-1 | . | CASGRDEAFF | TGTGCCAGCGGGAGGGATGAAGCTTTCTTT
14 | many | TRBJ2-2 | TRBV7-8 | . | CASSYTSSGGELFF | TGTGCCAGCAGCTATACTAGCTCCGGCGGGGAGCTGTTTTTT
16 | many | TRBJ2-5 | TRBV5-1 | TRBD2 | CASSAGLAYSKETQYF | TGCGCCAGCAGCGCGGGACTAGCGTATAGCAAAGAGACCCAGTACTTC
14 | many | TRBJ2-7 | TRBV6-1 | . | CASSVEQGRFEQYF | TGTGCCAGCAGTGTAGAACAGGGGAGGTTCGAGCAGTACTTC
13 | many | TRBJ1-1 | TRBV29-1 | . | CSVERRLNTEAFF | TGCAGCGTTGAACGGAGATTGAACACTGAAGCTTTCTTT
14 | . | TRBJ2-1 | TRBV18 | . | CASSPQAVANEQFF | TGTGCCAGCTCACCTCAGGCGGTGGCCAATGAGCAGTTCTTC
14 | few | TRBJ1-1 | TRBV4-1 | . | CASSQSTDNTEAFF | TGCGCCAGCAGCCAGAGTACAGATAACACTGAAGCTTTCTTT
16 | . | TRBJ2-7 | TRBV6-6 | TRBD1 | CASSYSSARGQGEQYF | TGTGCCAGCAGTTACTCATCGGCCAGGGGGCAGGGCGAGCAGTACTTC
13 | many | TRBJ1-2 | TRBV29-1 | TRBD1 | CSVGTGANYGYTF | TGCAGCGTGGGGACAGGAGCTAACTATGGCTACACCTTC
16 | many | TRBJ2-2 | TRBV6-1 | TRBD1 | CASRPPTGVNTGELFF | TGTGCCAGCAGACCCCCGACAGGGGTCAACACCGGGGAGCTGTTTTTT
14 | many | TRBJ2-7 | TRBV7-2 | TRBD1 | CASSLRDRVYEQYF | TGTGCCAGCAGCTTACGAGACAGGGTCTACGAGCAGTACTTC
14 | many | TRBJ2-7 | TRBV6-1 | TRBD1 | CASFGQGARREQYF | TGTGCCAGCTTTGGACAGGGGGCAAGACGGGAGCAGTACTTC
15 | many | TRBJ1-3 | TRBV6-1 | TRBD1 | CASSLTGRSGSTIYF | TGTGCCAGCAGCCTGACAGGGAGGAGTGGAAGCACCATATATTTT
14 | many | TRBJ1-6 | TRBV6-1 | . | CASSGGKGNSPLHF | TGTGCCAGCAGTGGGGGTAAGGGGAATTCACCCCTCCACTTT
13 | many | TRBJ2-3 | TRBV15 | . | CATSRRFTDTQYF | TGTGCCACCAGCAGGAGGTTCACCGATACGCAGTATTTT
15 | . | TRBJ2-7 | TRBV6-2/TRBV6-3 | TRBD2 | CASRATSGFSYEQYF | TGTGCCAGCAGGGCGACTAGCGGGTTCTCCTACGAGCAGTACTTC
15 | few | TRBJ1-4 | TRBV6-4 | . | CASSGGGALNEKLFF | TGTGCCAGCAGCGGCGGCGGCGCCTTAAATGAAAAACTGTTTTTT
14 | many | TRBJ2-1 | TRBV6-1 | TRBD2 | CASRRASGYNEQFF | TGTGCCAGCAGGAGGGCTAGCGGATACAATGAGCAGTTCTTC
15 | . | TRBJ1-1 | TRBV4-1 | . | CASSQDQGGNTEAFF | TGCGCCAGCAGCCAAGATCAGGGCGGGAACACTGAAGCTTTCTTT
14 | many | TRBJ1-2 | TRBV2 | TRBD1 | CASSVGQGLGGYTF | TGTGCCAGCAGTGTTGGACAGGGGTTGGGGGGCTACACCTTC
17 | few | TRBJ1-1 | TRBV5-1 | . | CASSLLNSRSPNTEVFF | TGCGCCAGCAGCTTGTTAAACAGTCGGTCACCGAACACTGAAGTTTTCTTT
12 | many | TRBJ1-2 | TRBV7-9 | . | CASSLAESRYTF | TGTGCCAGCAGCTTAGCGGAGTCGCGCTACACCTTC
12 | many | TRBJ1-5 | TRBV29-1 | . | CSVGGSGQPQHF | TGCAGCGTTGGGGGGAGCGGCCAGCCCCAGCATTTT
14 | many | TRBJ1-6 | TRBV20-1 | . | CSTGVEAIGLPLHF | TGCAGTACCGGGGTGGAGGCCATAGGGTTGCCCCTCCACTTT
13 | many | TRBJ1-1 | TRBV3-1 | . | CASSQGRATEAFF | TGTGCCAGCAGCCAGGGGAGGGCTACTGAAGCTTTCTTT
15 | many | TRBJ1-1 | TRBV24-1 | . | CATRGQGGRDTEAFF | TGTGCCACCAGAGGCCAGGGTGGACGGGACACTGAAGCTTTCTTT
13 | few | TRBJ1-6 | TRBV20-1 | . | CSARAGPYSPLHF | TGCAGTGCCCGCGCGGGGCCGTATTCACCCCTCCACTTT
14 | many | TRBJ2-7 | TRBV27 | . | CASSLTLGEHEQYF | TGTGCCAGCAGTTTAACCTTAGGGGAGCACGAGCAGTACTTC
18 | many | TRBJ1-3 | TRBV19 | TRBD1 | CASTAPRAGQGRGNTIYF | TGTGCCAGTACCGCCCCTCGCGCGGGACAGGGAAGAGGAAACACCATATATTTT
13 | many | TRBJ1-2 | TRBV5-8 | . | CASSFGGTYGYTF | TGTGCCAGCAGCTTTGGGGGAACCTATGGCTACACCTTC
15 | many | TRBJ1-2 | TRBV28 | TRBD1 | CASSTTGGIYYGYTF | TGTGCCAGCAGTACGACAGGGGGAATTTACTATGGCTACACCTTC
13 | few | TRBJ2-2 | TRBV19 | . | CASSNRVTGELFF | TGTGCCAGTAGTAACAGGGTCACCGGGGAGCTGTTTTTT
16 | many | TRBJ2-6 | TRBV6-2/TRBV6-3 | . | CASSYPAASGANVLTF | TGTGCCAGCAGTTACCCGGCAGCCTCTGGGGCCAACGTCCTGACTTTC
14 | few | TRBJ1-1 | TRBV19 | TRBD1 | CASSIGTGGGVAFF | TGTGCCAGTAGTATTGGGACAGGGGGCGGTGTAGCTTTCTTT
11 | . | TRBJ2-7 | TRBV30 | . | CAWSAWNEQYF | TGTGCCTGGAGTGCCTGGAACGAGCAGTACTTC
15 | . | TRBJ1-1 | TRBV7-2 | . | CASSLGPRTNTEAFF | TGTGCCAGCAGCTTAGGTCCTCGGACGAACACTGAAGCTTTCTTT
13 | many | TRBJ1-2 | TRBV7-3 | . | CASSSGPSYGYTF | TGTGCCAGCAGCTCGGGACCGAGCTATGGCTACACCTTC
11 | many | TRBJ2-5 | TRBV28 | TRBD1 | CASRTGGLWYF | TGTGCCAGCCGGACAGGGGGCTTGTGGTACTTC
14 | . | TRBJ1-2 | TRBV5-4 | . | CASSFGKGSYGYTF | TGTGCCAGCAGCTTTGGAAAGGGAAGCTATGGCTACACCTTC
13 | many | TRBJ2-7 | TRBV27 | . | CASSLKSSYEQYF | TGTGCCAGCAGTTTGAAGAGCTCCTACGAGCAGTACTTC
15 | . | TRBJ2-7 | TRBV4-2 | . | CASSQDKVTGIKQYF | TGTGCCAGCAGCCAAGATAAGGTAACAGGTATAAAGCAGTACTTC
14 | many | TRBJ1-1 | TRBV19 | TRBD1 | CASRDRGSGTEAFF | TGTGCCAGCCGGGACAGGGGTTCGGGAACTGAAGCTTTCTTT
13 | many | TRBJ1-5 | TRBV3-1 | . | CASSQSRGQPQHF | TGTGCCAGCAGCCAGAGCAGGGGTCAGCCCCAGCATTTT
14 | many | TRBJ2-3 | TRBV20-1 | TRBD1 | CSANPGQNTDTQYF | TGCAGTGCTAACCCGGGACAGAACACAGATACGCAGTATTTT
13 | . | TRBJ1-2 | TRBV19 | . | CASIGRSAEGYTF | TGTGCCAGTATCGGCAGATCAGCAGAAGGCTACACCTTC
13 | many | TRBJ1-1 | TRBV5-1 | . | CASSLASNTEAFF | TGCGCCAGCAGCTTAGCTTCGAACACTGAAGCTTTCTTT
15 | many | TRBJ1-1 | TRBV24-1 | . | CATKGGVGGSTEAFF | TGTGCCACGAAAGGGGGAGTTGGGGGGAGCACTGAAGCTTTCTTT
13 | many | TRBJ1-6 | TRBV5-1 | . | CASATGYNSPLHF | TGCGCCAGCGCCACAGGGTATAATTCACCCCTCCACTTT
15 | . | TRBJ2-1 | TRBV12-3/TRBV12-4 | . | CASSPLDASYNEQFF | TGTGCCAGCAGCCCCCTAGACGCCTCCTACAATGAGCAGTTCTTC